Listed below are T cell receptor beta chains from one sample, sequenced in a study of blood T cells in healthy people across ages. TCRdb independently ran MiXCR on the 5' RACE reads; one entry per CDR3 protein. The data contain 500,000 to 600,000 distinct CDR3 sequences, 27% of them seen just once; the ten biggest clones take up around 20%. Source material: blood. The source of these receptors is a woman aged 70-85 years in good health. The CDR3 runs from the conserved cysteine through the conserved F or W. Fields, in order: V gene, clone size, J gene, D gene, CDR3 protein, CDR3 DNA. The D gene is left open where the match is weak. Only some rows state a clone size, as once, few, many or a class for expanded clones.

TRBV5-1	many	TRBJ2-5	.	CASSGGGAETQYF	TGCGCCAGCAGCGGAGGGGGCGCGGAGACCCAGTACTTC
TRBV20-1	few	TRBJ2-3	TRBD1	CSASPRTGGIDTQYF	TGCAGTGCTTCTCCCCGGACAGGGGGAATAGATACGCAGTATTTT
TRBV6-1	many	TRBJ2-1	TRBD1	CASSKEGQGWQFF	TGTGCCAGCAGTAAGGAGGGACAGGGGTGGCAGTTCTTC
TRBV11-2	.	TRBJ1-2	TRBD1	CTSSPNRDRADNYGYTF	TGTACCAGCAGCCCCAACCGGGACAGGGCTGATAACTATGGCTACACCTTC
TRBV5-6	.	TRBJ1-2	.	CASRWGVNGYTF	TGTGCCAGCCGCTGGGGTGTGAATGGCTACACCTTC
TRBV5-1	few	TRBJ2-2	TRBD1	CASSTRDRVAAGELFF	TGCGCCAGCAGCACCCGGGACAGGGTCGCGGCCGGGGAGCTGTTTTTT
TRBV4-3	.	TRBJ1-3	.	CASSQEERAGNTIYF	TGCGCCAGCAGCCAAGAGGAGAGGGCTGGAAACACCATATATTTT
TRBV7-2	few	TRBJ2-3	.	CASSLGGGGGTDTQYF	TGTGCCAGCAGCCTAGGGGGGGGAGGTGGGACAGATACGCAGTATTTT
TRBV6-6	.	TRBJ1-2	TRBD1	CASSQPGTGKGYTF	TGTGCCAGCAGTCAGCCCGGGACAGGGAAGGGCTACACCTTC
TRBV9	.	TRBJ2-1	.	CASSVATGHRERNEQFF	TGTGCCAGCAGCGTAGCTACTGGGCACAGGGAGAGGAATGAGCAGTTCTTC
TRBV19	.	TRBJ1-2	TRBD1	CASIDRGFANYGYTF	TGTGCCAGCATCGACAGGGGTTTTGCAAACTATGGCTACACCTTC
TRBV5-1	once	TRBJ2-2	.	CASARIDTGELFF	TGCGCCAGCGCGCGTATAGACACCGGGGAGCTGTTTTTT
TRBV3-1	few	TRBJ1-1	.	CASSRGGYTEAFF	TGTGCCAGCAGCCGTGGGGGCTACACTGAAGCTTTCTTT
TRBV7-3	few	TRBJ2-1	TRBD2	CASSSIAGASYNEQFF	TGTGCCAGCAGCTCCATAGCGGGGGCCTCTTACAATGAGCAGTTCTTC
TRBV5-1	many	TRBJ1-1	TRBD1	CASSLDRVRDTEAFF	TGCGCCAGCAGCCTCGACAGGGTCCGGGACACTGAAGCTTTCTTT
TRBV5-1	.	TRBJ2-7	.	CASSFGWEQYF	TGCGCCAGCAGCTTCGGCTGGGAGCAGTACTTC
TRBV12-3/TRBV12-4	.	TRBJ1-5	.	CASTYGEGQPQHF	TGTGCCAGCACGTATGGTGAAGGTCAGCCCCAGCATTTT
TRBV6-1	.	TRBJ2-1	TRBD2	CASSDVGRDDEQFF	TGTGCCAGCAGTGACGTAGGGAGGGACGATGAGCAGTTCTTC
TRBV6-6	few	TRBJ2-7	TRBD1	CASSYFGQGYEQYF	TGTGCCAGCAGTTACTTCGGACAGGGCTACGAGCAGTACTTC
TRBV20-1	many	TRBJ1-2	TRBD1	CSAGTGGEYGYTF	TGCAGTGCCGGGACAGGGGGCGAGTATGGCTACACCTTC
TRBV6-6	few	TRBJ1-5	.	CASSGGQPQHF	TGTGCCAGCAGCGGTGGTCAGCCCCAGCATTTT
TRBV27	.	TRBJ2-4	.	CASRTGPVHF	TGTGCCAGCAGGACAGGTCCGGTCCACTTC
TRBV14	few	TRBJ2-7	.	CASSQVHRGEQYF	TGTGCCAGCAGCCAAGTTCATAGGGGAGAGCAGTACTTC
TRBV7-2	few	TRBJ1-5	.	CASSLNQVNQPQHF	TGTGCCAGCAGCTTAAACCAAGTCAATCAGCCCCAGCATTTT
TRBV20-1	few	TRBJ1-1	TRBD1	CSARPGQGSTEAFF	TGCAGTGCTAGACCTGGACAGGGAAGCACTGAAGCTTTCTTT
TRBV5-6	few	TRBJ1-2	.	CASTSYGDWTNYGYTF	TGTGCCAGCACCTCTTACGGAGATTGGACAAACTATGGCTACACCTTC
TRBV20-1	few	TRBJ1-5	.	CSAGRGGQINQPQHF	TGCAGTGCTGGCCGGGGAGGGCAGATCAATCAGCCCCAGCATTTT
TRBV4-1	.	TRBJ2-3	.	CASSQGSLRVITDTQYF	TGCGCCAGCAGCCAAGGGAGCCTAAGAGTCATCACAGATACGCAGTATTTT
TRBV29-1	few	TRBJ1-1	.	CSVDLGDRDVAFF	TGCAGCGTTGATTTGGGTGATCGGGACGTAGCTTTCTTT
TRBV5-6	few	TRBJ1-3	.	CASSRSGAGNTIYF	TGTGCCAGCAGCCGATCAGGGGCTGGAAACACCATATATTTT
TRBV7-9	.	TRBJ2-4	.	CASSWRGEDIQYF	TGTGCCAGCAGCTGGAGGGGCGAGGACATTCAGTACTTC
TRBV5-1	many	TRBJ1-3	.	CASSLADGAGNTIYF	TGCGCCAGCAGCTTGGCGGACGGGGCTGGAAACACCATATATTTT
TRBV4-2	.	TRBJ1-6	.	CASSPREGRLNSPLHF	TGTGCCAGCAGCCCAAGAGAGGGACGGCTAAATTCACCCCTCCACTTT
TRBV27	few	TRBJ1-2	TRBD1	CASSPRQGRWTYTF	TGTGCCAGCAGTCCCCGACAGGGACGATGGACCTACACCTTC
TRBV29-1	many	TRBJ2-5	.	CSVASLETQYF	TGCAGCGTTGCTTCCCTGGAGACCCAGTACTTC
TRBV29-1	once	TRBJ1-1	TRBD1	CVTGGSEAFF	TGCGTGACAGGGGGCAGTGAAGCTTTCTTT
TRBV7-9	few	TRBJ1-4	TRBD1	CASSFEQGRSGKLFF	TGTGCCAGCAGCTTTGAACAGGGGAGGTCAGGAAAACTGTTTTTT
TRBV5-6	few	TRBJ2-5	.	CASSLTPQGQETQYF	TGTGCCAGCAGCTTGACCCCCCAGGGCCAAGAGACCCAGTACTTC
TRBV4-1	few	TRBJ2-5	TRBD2	CASSQVFGLAGETQYF	TGCGCCAGCAGCCAAGTATTCGGACTAGCGGGGGAGACCCAGTACTTC
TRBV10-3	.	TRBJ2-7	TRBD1	CAISRKTGVDYEQYF	TGTGCCATCAGTAGAAAGACAGGGGTCGACTACGAGCAGTACTTC
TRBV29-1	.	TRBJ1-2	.	CSVVAGIGYTF	TGCAGCGTTGTGGCAGGGATCGGCTACACCTTC
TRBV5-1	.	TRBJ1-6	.	CASSLGREDSPLHF	TGCGCCAGCAGCTTGGGGAGGGAGGATTCACCCCTCCACTTT
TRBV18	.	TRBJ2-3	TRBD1	CASSLTGITDTQYF	TGTGCCAGCTCACTGACAGGGATTACAGATACGCAGTATTTT